These 25 T cell receptor beta chains originate from one sample sequenced in a study of memory B cells and T cells in multiple sclerosis. The assay was immunoSEQ multiplex PCR, and TCRdb's table has in-frame clones only and misses some. The table lists 9,000 to 15,000 clones, 84% of them singletons. Stimulus-free culture yielded autoproliferating CFSE-dim and non-proliferating CFSE-high T cells, each sequenced separately. Replicate wells were pooled after about seven days of stimulus-free culture of 5x10^7 CFSE-labeled PBMCs. Their recognized antigens are unknown. The sequencing sample was made of PBMCs from blood kept in culture. The receptors originated from a human donor with multiple sclerosis.

The rearrangement uses TRBV5-6 and TRBJ2-1; possibly TRBD2 for D (6 bases). The CDR3 length is 15 residues. From germline, CDR1 is SGHDT and CDR2 YYEEEE. With 2 bases removed from V and 2 bases from J, the gap between germline ends came to 11 bases. CDR3 in amino acids: CASSLTGVTYNEQFF. The DNA for the CDR3 is TGTGCCAGCAGCTTAACGGGAGTTACCTACAATGAGCAGTTCTTC.

CDR3 loop: CASSPLGGANNEKLFF. Written as DNA, the CDR3 is TGTGCCAGCAGTCCTCTCGGCGGGGCCAATAATGAAAAACTGTTTTTT. The chain joins TRBV28 to TRBJ1-4; D is possibly TRBD1 (5 bases). The CDR3 has 16 residues. Trimming stripped 5 bases from V and 4 bases from J, with 17 bases between. Germline CDR1 is MDHEN and CDR2 is SYDVKM.

This chain joins TRBV21-1 and TRBJ1-3. TRBV21-1 is labeled a pseudogene. There are 13 residues in the CDR3. CDR3 loop: CASSRGSGNTIYF. DNA for the CDR3: TGTGCCAGCAGCCGGGGCTCTGGAAACACCATATATTTT.

This chain links TRBV2 with TRBJ2-1, with 11 bases aligning to TRBD2. Per the germline V gene, CDR1 is SNHLY and CDR2 is FYNNEI. J lost 8 bases, V lost 7 bases, and 7 bases had no gene match. The CDR3 contains 14 residues. The CDR3 sequence is CASTGLAAVDEQFF. DNA for the CDR3: TGTGCCAGCACGGGACTAGCGGCCGTCGATGAGCAGTTCTTC.

As to this clone: Its ends do not fully match the called genes, so a read error is possible. This chain connects TRBV5-6 to TRBJ2-7; the D gene is possibly TRBD2 (6 bases). From germline, CDR1 is SGHDT and CDR2 YYEEEE. The CDR3 contains 12 residues. The DNA of the CDR3 is TGTGCCAGCAGCTCGGGGGAGTACGTGCAGTACTTC. As protein: CASSSGEYVQYF.

The CDR3 spells CASSVLNTDEQFF. CDR3 DNA sequence: TGTGCCAGCAGCGTACTAAATACCGATGAGCAGTTCTTC. The gene calls are TRBV9 and TRBJ2-1; the D is unclear. V was trimmed by 1 base and J by 8 bases, leaving 10 bases between them. The germline V gene encodes CDR1 SGDLS and CDR2 YYNGEE. This CDR3 comprises 13 residues.

This clone was observed a single time. This chain links TRBV5-8 with TRBJ2-3; 9 bases fit TRBD1. The CDR3 consists of 14 residues. V trimming: 7 bases; J trimming: 6 bases; junction bases outside the gene matches: 9. Germline assignment: CDR1 SGHTS and CDR2 YDEGEE. This CDR3 is CASGRTGDYDTQYF. As DNA, the CDR3 is TGTGCCAGCGGTCGGACAGGGGATTACGATACGCAGTATTTT.

The DNA of the CDR3 is TGTGCCAGCAGCGCAGGACAGGGAGTCACAACTAATGAAAAACTGTTTTTT. Translation gives CASSAGQGVTTNEKLFF. This chain connects TRBV7-9 to TRBJ1-4; 8 bases map to TRBD1. Germline trimming cut 5 bases from V and 0 bases from J; bases unmatched to any gene: 8. This CDR3 region has 17 residues. In germline, CDR1 is SEHNR, CDR2 FQNEAQ (reference sequence).

The V call is TRBV6-1, the J call TRBJ2-2; no reliable D call. The germline CDR1 and CDR2 sequences are MNHNS and SASEGT. Trimming took off 2 bases at V and 2 bases at J, with 6 bases between the two ends. This CDR3 region has 14 residues. The CDR3 region is CASSEIGNTGELFF. The CDR3 coding sequence is TGTGCCAGCAGTGAAATTGGAAACACCGGGGAGCTGTTTTTT.

This chain joins TRBV7-9 and TRBJ1-5, with D hard to call. Trimming removed 10 bases at V and 0 bases at J, with 13 bases between. The germline V gene encodes CDR1 SEHNR and CDR2 FQNEAQ (reference sequence). CDR3 length equals 14 residues. The CDR3 is CATARDNSNQPQHF. For the CDR3, the DNA is TGTGCCACAGCCCGGGATAATAGCAATCAGCCCCAGCATTTT.

V is TRBV5-1 and J is TRBJ2-3; 10 nucleotides agree with TRBD2. The CDR3 extends over 16 amino acids. CDR1 and CDR2 (germline): SGHRS, YFSETQ. With 3 bases clipped from V and 6 bases from J, the junction kept 10 bases outside the gene matches. The CDR3 loop reads CASSWGASGSLDTQYF. CDR3 DNA sequence: TGCGCCAGCAGCTGGGGGGCTAGCGGGAGTCTGGATACGCAGTATTTT.

This rearrangement joins TRBV7-6 to TRBJ2-5; maybe TRBD2 (6 bases). The CDR3 contains 14 residues. Trimming removed 5 bases from V and 1 base from J, with 11 bases in between. Germline V gene data show CDR1 as SGHVS and CDR2 as FNYEAQ. The CDR3: CASSPTSFQETQYF. The CDR3 bases are TGTGCCAGCAGCCCGACTAGTTTCCAAGAGACCCAGTACTTC.

J is TRBJ2-3 and V is TRBV7-2, with TRBD1 matching 9 bases. CDR3 size: 15 residues. Trimming at V came to 4 bases and at J to 6 bases, leaving 8 bases not matched to a gene. The germline gives CDR1 SGHTA, CDR2 FQGNSA. CDR3 nucleotide sequence: TGTGCCAGCAGCTATCGCCGGGACAGGGCTGATACGCAGTATTTT. Translating gives CASSYRRDRADTQYF.

This clone occurred once. The gene calls are TRBV11-2 and TRBJ2-2; D gene unclear. CDR3 length: 14 residues. The V gene lost 2 bases and the J gene lost 0 bases, with 4 bases spanning the gap. The germline V gene has CDR1 SGHAT and CDR2 FQNNGV. The CDR3 bases are TGTGCCAGCAGCTTACTGTCGAACACCGGGGAGCTGTTTTTT. The encoded protein is CASSLLSNTGELFF. Supplemented by reference TRBV11-2 and TRBJ2-2, the full variable domain reads EAGVAQSPRYKIIEKRQSVAFWCNPISGHATLYWYQQILGQGPKLLIQFQNNGVVDDSQLPKDRFSAERLKGVDSTLKIQPAKLEDSAVYLCASSLLSNTGELFFGEGSRLTVL.

V and J are TRBV29-1 and TRBJ2-2; 9 bases are shared with TRBD1. The junction had 5 bases not matched to a gene; V was cut back by 6 bases and J by 0 bases. This CDR3 is 15 amino acids long. CDR1 is SQVTM and CDR2 is ANQGSEA in the germline V gene. CDR3 loop: CSVAQGASNTGELFF. The DNA for the CDR3 is TGCAGCGTCGCACAGGGGGCTTCGAACACCGGGGAGCTGTTTTTT.

This clone was observed a handful of times. The CDR3 DNA reads TGCAGCGCAAGCTCTACGGAGACCCAGTACTTC. This codes for CSASSTETQYF. This chain joins TRBV29-1 and TRBJ2-5, with D uncertain. The length of the CDR3 is 11 residues. With 7 bases removed from V and 5 bases from J, the gap between germline ends came to 11 bases. CDR1 and CDR2 from the germline V gene are SQVTM and ANQGSEA.

J is TRBJ2-1 and V is TRBV14; D call uncertain. This CDR3 is 12 amino acids long. In germline, CDR1 is SGHDN, CDR2 FVKESK. Trimming removed 3 bases at V and 7 bases at J, with 7 bases between. In nucleotides, the CDR3 is TGTGCCAGCAGCCATGGGGTTAATGAGCAGTTCTTC. Translating it yields CASSHGVNEQFF. The complete variable domain, with remaining parts taken from reference TRBV14 and TRBJ2-1, reads EAGVTQFPSHSVIEKGQTVTLRCDPISGHDNLYWYRRVMGKEIKFLLHFVKESKQDESGMPNNRFLAERTGGTYSTLKVQPAELEDSGVYFCASSHGVNEQFFGPGTRLTVL.

This rearrangement joins TRBV29-1 to TRBJ2-1, with TRBD2 matching 8 bases. Germline assignment: CDR1 SQVTM and CDR2 ANQGSEA. Germline trimming cut 5 bases from V and 15 bases from J; bases unmatched to any gene: 9. This CDR3 contains 11 residues. This CDR3 reads CSVWAFAGGFF. CDR3 nucleotide sequence: TGCAGCGTTTGGGCCTTCGCGGGGGGGTTCTTC.

The V call is TRBV6-5, the J call TRBJ2-7; no reliable D call. Trimming left V 8 bases short and J 6 bases short, with 5 bases between. Germline values: CDR1 MNHEY, CDR2 SVGAGI. CDR3 length equals 9 residues. Here the CDR3 DNA reads TGTGCCAGCGGGATCGAGCAGTACTTC. Translating it yields CASGIEQYF.

The gene calls are TRBV6-5 and TRBJ1-3; possible D gene TRBD1, 5 bases. The V gene's germline CDR1 is MNHEY and CDR2 SVGAGI. V lost 0 bases and J 3 bases, leaving 6 bases between the germline ends. The CDR3 is made up of 14 amino acids. The CDR3 nucleotides read TGTGCCAGCAGTTACTCAGGGGATGGAAACACCATATATTTT. Translated: CASSYSGDGNTIYF.

The V call is TRBV27, the J call TRBJ2-3, with D maybe TRBD2 (7 bases). The CDR3 extends over 19 amino acids. V lost 0 bases and J 4 bases, leaving 23 bases between the germline ends. Germline V gives CDR1 MNHEY, CDR2 SMNVEV (reference sequence). The CDR3 loop reads CASSLSVPRRGRRADTQYF. The CDR3 nucleotides are TGTGCCAGCAGTTTATCAGTTCCCCGGCGGGGGCGACGGGCAGATACGCAGTATTTT.

On this clone: The junction does not match germline at one end; this may be a read error. The chain is built from TRBV28 and TRBJ2-1; possibly TRBD2 for D (6 bases). The CDR3 contains 15 residues. CDR1 and CDR2 (germline): MDHEN, SYDVKM. CDR3 sequence reads: CASSSASAPYNEQFF. In DNA form, the CDR3 reads TGTGCCAGTAGTTCGGCTAGCGCGCCTTACAATGAGCAGTTCTTC.

The V gene is TRBV14, the J gene TRBJ2-3; 7 bases are a match to TRBD2. The germline gives CDR1 SGHDN, CDR2 FVKESK. This CDR3 spans 17 amino acids. Trimming took 1 base from V and 3 from J; bases not matched to a gene: 10. The CDR3 spells CASSQGRTGGATDTQYF. For the CDR3, the DNA is TGTGCCAGCAGCCAAGGTCGAACGGGAGGTGCAACAGATACGCAGTATTTT.

V usage is TRBV6-1 and J usage is TRBJ2-5; D is ambiguous. The tail of the sequence fits TRBJ2-7 better, so the J call may be wrong. CDR1 is MNHNS, CDR2 SASEGT, per germline. The CDR3 has 14 amino acids. The CDR3 region is CASSEAHFSREQYF. CDR3 nucleotides: TGTGCCAGCAGTGAAGCCCACTTTTCGCGCGAGCAGTACTTC.

The V gene is TRBV11-2, the J gene TRBJ2-5; 8 bases are shared with TRBD2. The assigned J gene may be wrong: the sequence end matches TRBJ2-7 better. The CDR3 has 17 amino acids. The germline V gene has CDR1 SGHAT and CDR2 FQNNGV. DNA for the CDR3: TGTGCCAGCAGCTTGGGGACTAGAGGTTCCCTTACCTACGAGCAGTACTTC. Amino acids: CASSLGTRGSLTYEQYF.